These 20 T cell receptor beta chains were sequenced from one sample in a study of tumor-infiltrating lymphocytes in oesophageal squamous cell carcinoma. TCRdb ran MiXCR on the PCR reads and lists one entry per CDR3 protein. The data show more than 9,500 distinct CDR3 sequences, roughly 55% seen once. Specimen: esophageal tumor tissue. Every receptor here comes from a female donor with esophageal squamous cell carcinoma.

Details on this clonotype: A read error is likely, as this CDR3 ends without the conserved phenylalanine or tryptophan. The limits of the CDR3 on the DNA are not certain, so only TCRdb's listed CDR3 is given. The rearrangement links TRBV10-3 to TRBJ2-7. CDR1 and CDR2 from the germline V gene are ENHRY and SYGVKD. The CDR3 sequence runs 16 residues, both termini included. CDR3 protein: CAITEDRTFDGYTFGS.

A single count supports this clonotype. The rearrangement uses TRBV6-1 and TRBJ2-3, with a possible D match to TRBD2 (6 bases). CDR1 and CDR2 from the germline V gene are MNHNS and SASEGT. Trimming took 2 bases from V and 6 from J, leaving 6 bases between them. There are 12 residues in the CDR3. The CDR3 loop is CASSERGDTQYF. For the CDR3, the DNA is TGTGCCAGCAGTGAACGGGGGGATACGCAGTATTTT.

This clonotype was detected ten times or more. This chain links TRBV7-2 with TRBJ2-1, with 12 bases fitting TRBD2. The CDR3 is made up of 18 amino acids. Unmatched junction bases numbered 8, after V lost 5 bases and J lost 0 bases. From germline, CDR1 is SGHTA and CDR2 FQGNSA. Here the CDR3 reads CASSLYRTSGASYNEQFF. CDR3 nucleotides: TGTGCCAGCAGCCTATATCGGACTAGCGGGGCCTCCTACAATGAGCAGTTCTTC. The complete variable domain, with remaining parts taken from reference TRBV7-2 and TRBJ2-1, reads GAGVSQSPSNKVTEKGKDVELRCDPISGHTALYWYRQSLGQGLEFLIYFQGNSAPDKSGLPSDRFSAERTGGSVSTLTIQRTQQEDSAVYLCASSLYRTSGASYNEQFFGPGTRLTVL.

This clonotype was seen more than once but under ten times. The chain is built from TRBV6-1 and TRBJ1-4, with D unclear. The CDR3 runs 12 residues. The V and J ends lost 3 bases and 6 bases respectively, with 5 bases between them. The germline V gene has CDR1 MNHNS and CDR2 SASEGT. The CDR3 region has the DNA TGTGCCAGCAGTGACGGGGATGAAAAACTGTTTTTT. Residues: CASSDGDEKLFF.

The V gene is TRBV7-3, the J gene TRBJ2-4; D is undetermined. The closer fit of TRBJ2-1 to the DNA end suggests the J call may be wrong. There are 15 residues in the CDR3. CDR1 SGHTA and CDR2 FQGTGA come from the germline V gene. This CDR3 reads CASSLERIQYNEQFF. The CDR3 DNA follows: TGTGCCAGCAGCTTAGAAAGGATTCAATACAATGAGCAGTTCTTC.

This clonotype has more than one count but fewer than ten. The chain has TRBV7-2 and TRBJ2-3; tentative D call: TRBD2 (7 bases). The CDR3 has 17 residues. V was pared by 2 bases and J by 0 bases, with 15 bases between. CDR1 is SGHTA, CDR2 FQGNSA, per germline. In nucleotides, the CDR3 is TGTGCCAGCAGCTTAACGTTTCGGGGGGCTAGCACAGATACGCAGTATTTT. Translated: CASSLTFRGASTDTQYF.

This clonotype was picked up many times. The chain recombines TRBV27 with TRBJ2-1, with 12 bases identical to TRBD2. This CDR3 spans 15 amino acids. The germline V gene encodes CDR1 MNHEY and CDR2 SMNVEV (reference sequence). V dropped 5 bases and J dropped 5; count of bases not matched to a gene: 4. Here the CDR3 reads CASSKLAGGHNEQFF. In DNA form, the CDR3 reads TGTGCCAGCAGTAAGCTAGCGGGAGGGCACAATGAGCAGTTCTTC.

The chain combines TRBV7-6 with TRBJ2-5; TRBD2 matches 12 bases. The CDR3 is made up of 14 amino acids. CDR1 SGHVS and CDR2 FNYEAQ come from the germline V gene. J lost 3 bases, V lost 5 bases, and 1 base had no gene match. The CDR3 region has the DNA TGTGCCAGCAGCCGGACTAGCGGGGAAGAGACCCAGTACTTC. Its protein product is CASSRTSGEETQYF.

The CDR3 is CSAQRHEQFF. The CDR3 DNA sequence: TGCAGTGCTCAGCGACATGAGCAGTTCTTC. The V gene is TRBV20-1, the J gene TRBJ2-4; D is undetermined. The J call could be wrong; TRBJ2-1 is a better fit for the DNA end. The germline gives CDR1 DFQATT, CDR2 SNEGSKA (reference sequence). The CDR3 has 10 residues.

The J gene is TRBJ2-3, the V gene TRBV7-6, with D perhaps assigned TRBD1 or TRBD2 (5 bases each). The J call could be wrong; TRBJ2-7 is a better fit for the DNA end. The length of the CDR3 is 12 residues. Per the germline V gene, CDR1 is SGHVS and CDR2 is FNYEAQ. The CDR3 spells CASSLGGDEQYF. CDR3 DNA: TGTGCCAGCAGCTTAGGAGGGGACGAGCAGTACTTC.

This chain uses TRBV6-1 with TRBJ2-1, with TRBD2 identical over 11 bases. Trimming at V came to 7 bases and at J to 4 bases, leaving 3 bases not matched to a gene. CDR1 MNHNS and CDR2 SASEGT come from the germline V gene. The CDR3 covers 14 residues. DNA for the CDR3: TGTGCCAGCACCCGGACTAGCGGGTACAATGAGCAGTTCTTC. Translating gives CASTRTSGYNEQFF.

The chain has TRBV12-3 or TRBV12-4 and TRBJ2-7, with a possible D match to TRBD1 (7 bases). Trimming took off 4 bases at V and 7 bases at J, with 8 bases between the two ends. The CDR3 contains 11 residues. Here the CDR3 reads CASSSGGEQYF. For the CDR3, the DNA is TGTGCCAGCAGTTCAGGGGGGGAGCAGTACTTC.

This chain connects TRBV27 to TRBJ2-5; TRBD1 aligns across 8 bases. Looked up from germline, CDR1 is MNHEY and CDR2 is SMNVEV (reference sequence). This CDR3 spans 15 amino acids. V was clipped by 4 bases and J by 4 bases; unmatched bases: 8. The chain's CDR3 is CASSWQWTGRETQYF. CDR3 sequence (DNA): TGTGCCAGCAGTTGGCAATGGACAGGGCGAGAGACCCAGTACTTC.

V usage is TRBV7-3 and J usage is TRBJ2-1, with 7 bases fitting TRBD1. The DNA end lines up better with TRBJ1-2; the J call may be wrong. Germline CDR1 is SGHTA and CDR2 is FQGTGA. The CDR3 length is 15 residues. CDR3 region: CASSLATQTGHGYTF. CDR3 nucleotide sequence: TGTGCCAGCAGCTTAGCTACTCAGACAGGGCACGGCTACACCTTC.

The V call is TRBV7-3, the J call TRBJ1-2; 7 nucleotides align to TRBD1. The CDR3 covers 14 residues. Trimming cost V 7 bases and J 3 bases; bases outside gene matches: 8. The V gene's germline CDR1 is SGHTA and CDR2 FQGTGA. In DNA, the CDR3 is TGTGCCAGCATAGGGGACAGCGACTACTATGGCTACACCTTC. It specifies CASIGDSDYYGYTF.

This clonotype occurred many times. This chain uses TRBV19 with TRBJ1-2; D is perhaps TRBD1 (6 bases). The V end was cut by 9 bases, the J end by 1 base, with 9 bases between. This CDR3 is 12 amino acids long. The V gene's germline CDR1 is LNHDA and CDR2 SQIVND (reference sequence). In DNA form, the CDR3 reads TGTGCCAGAACAGGGATTAACTATGGCTACACCTTC. It yields the protein CARTGINYGYTF.

J is TRBJ2-5 and V is TRBV11-1; possibly TRBD1 for D (6 bases). The end of the DNA is better explained by TRBJ2-1, so the J call may be wrong. Germline CDR1 and CDR2: SGHAT and FQDESV (reference sequence). This CDR3 region has 15 residues. In nucleotides, the CDR3 is TGTGCCAGCAGCCCAGGACAGACTGGGATCGATGAGCAGTTCTTC. This gives the protein CASSPGQTGIDEQFF.

The chain links TRBV11-2 to TRBJ2-5; 14 nucleotides match TRBD2. CDR3 length equals 16 residues. CDR1 SGHAT and CDR2 FQNNGV come from the germline V gene. J was trimmed by 5 bases and V by 4 bases; bases with no gene match: 6. CDR3 sequence (DNA): TGTGCCAGCAGCTATGGGGGACTAGCGGGAGTCGAGACCCAGTACTTC. It yields the protein CASSYGGLAGVETQYF.

The chain is built from TRBV7-8 and TRBJ2-7; D gene unclear. The length of the CDR3 is 13 residues. The V end was cut by 0 bases, the J end by 7 bases, with 10 bases between. Germline V gives CDR1 SGHVS, CDR2 FQNEAQ. The CDR3, as DNA: TGTGCCAGCAGCTTAGCACGGTACAATGAGCAGTACTTC. Its translation is CASSLARYNEQYF.

The J gene is TRBJ2-3, the V gene TRBV5-4; D gene uncertain. The J call may be incorrect, as the DNA end agrees better with TRBJ2-7. CDR3 length equals 11 residues. The V gene's germline CDR1 is SGHNT and CDR2 YYREEE (reference sequence). In DNA form, the CDR3 reads TGTGCCAGCAGCTCCAACTACGAGCAGTACTTC. Protein sequence: CASSSNYEQYF.